The 4 T cell receptor beta chains below were found in one sample sequenced in a study of T cell changes during pregnancy in multiple sclerosis. The repertoire was sequenced with immunoSEQ multiplex PCR; TCRdb's copy has only in-frame clones and lacks some. The sample contains approximately 100,000 clones, approximately 90% of which appear only once. Sequencing used peripheral blood, obtained after pregnancy. The receptors were sampled from a female donor with multiple sclerosis, enrolled in a pregnancy study.

The chain recombines TRBV18 with TRBJ1-2; D perhaps matches TRBD1 (5 bases). The V gene's germline CDR1 is KGHSH and CDR2 LQKENI. This CDR3 region has 15 residues. Trimming pared 4 bases from V and 4 bases from J, leaving 16 bases between. CDR3 bases: TGTGCCAGCTCACTAACCAGGGAAGCCCGCTATGGCTACACCTTC. Translating it yields CASSLTREARYGYTF.

The J gene is TRBJ1-1, the V gene TRBV7-3, with D uncertain. This CDR3 is built from 12 residues. The germline V gene has CDR1 SGHTA and CDR2 FQGTGA. Trimming left V 5 bases short and J 9 bases short, with 13 bases between. DNA of the CDR3: TGTGCCAGCAGCCCGGGTGGAGGGCAAGCTTTCTTT. Its translation: CASSPGGGQAFF. The full variable domain, in which reference TRBV7-3 and TRBJ1-1 provide the parts outside the CDR3, is GAGVSQTPSNKVTEKGKYVELRCDPISGHTALYWYRQSLGQGPEFLIYFQGTGAADDSGLPNDRFFAVRPEGSVSTLKIQRTERGDSAVYLCASSPGGGQAFFGQGTRLTVV.

V is TRBV4-1 and J is TRBJ2-2, with D possibly matching TRBD1 (5 bases). The CDR3 has 16 amino acids. Germline V gives CDR1 MGHRA, CDR2 YSYEKL. Trimming cost V 0 bases and J 3 bases, with 11 bases left between them. In DNA, the CDR3 is TGCGCCAGCAGCCAAGATGGGGCTGGATACACCGGGGAGCTGTTTTTT. Translated: CASSQDGAGYTGELFF.

The CDR3 sequence is CASSRQGQGFGYTF. CDR3 sequence (DNA): TGTGCCAGTAGTAGACAGGGACAGGGGTTTGGCTACACCTTC. The rearrangement uses TRBV19 and TRBJ1-2; 10 bases are shared with TRBD1. The germline CDR1 and CDR2 sequences are LNHDA and SQIVND (reference sequence). CDR3 length: 14 amino acids. V dropped 4 bases and J dropped 7; count of bases not matched to a gene: 6. The entire variable domain, with the rest obtained from reference TRBV19 and TRBJ1-2, is as follows: DGGITQSPKYLFRKEGQNVTLSCEQNLNHDAMYWYRQDPGQGLRLIYYSQIVNDFQKGDIAEGYSVSREKKESFPLTVTSAQKNPTAFYLCASSRQGQGFGYTFGSGTRLTVV.